The clone carrying this T cell receptor beta chain appeared a few times. Germline CDR1 SGHAT, CDR2 FQNNGV. The CDR3 runs 15 residues. Trimming cost V 4 bases and J 9 bases; bases outside gene matches: 14. As handled by the study authors: The authors estimated nucleated cell counts from reference gene primer amplification. Sequencing used immunoSEQ multiplex PCR; TCRdb keeps in-frame clones, though not all of them. V, J and clone size were drawn from that table, and D and trimming were deduced from the DNA. This sample has some 360,000 clones, with around 90% found just once. This sample stems from a study of blood T cell repertoires in COVID-19. Study details: The United States, Italy and Spain were the sources of the acute and convalescent COVID-19 samples. From T cells, B-cell-depleted T cells, or PBMCs came the material, which was cDNA or gDNA.

The TCR was taken from a woman in her sixties with COVID-19, enrolled during active disease. This chain connects TRBV11-2 to TRBJ1-1, with 7 bases fitting TRBD1. Input material: peripheral blood. CDR3 nucleotide sequence: TGTGCCAGCAGCTACCGGGACAGAGTACGGGAGCAAGCTTTCTTT. Its protein is CASSYRDRVREQAFF.